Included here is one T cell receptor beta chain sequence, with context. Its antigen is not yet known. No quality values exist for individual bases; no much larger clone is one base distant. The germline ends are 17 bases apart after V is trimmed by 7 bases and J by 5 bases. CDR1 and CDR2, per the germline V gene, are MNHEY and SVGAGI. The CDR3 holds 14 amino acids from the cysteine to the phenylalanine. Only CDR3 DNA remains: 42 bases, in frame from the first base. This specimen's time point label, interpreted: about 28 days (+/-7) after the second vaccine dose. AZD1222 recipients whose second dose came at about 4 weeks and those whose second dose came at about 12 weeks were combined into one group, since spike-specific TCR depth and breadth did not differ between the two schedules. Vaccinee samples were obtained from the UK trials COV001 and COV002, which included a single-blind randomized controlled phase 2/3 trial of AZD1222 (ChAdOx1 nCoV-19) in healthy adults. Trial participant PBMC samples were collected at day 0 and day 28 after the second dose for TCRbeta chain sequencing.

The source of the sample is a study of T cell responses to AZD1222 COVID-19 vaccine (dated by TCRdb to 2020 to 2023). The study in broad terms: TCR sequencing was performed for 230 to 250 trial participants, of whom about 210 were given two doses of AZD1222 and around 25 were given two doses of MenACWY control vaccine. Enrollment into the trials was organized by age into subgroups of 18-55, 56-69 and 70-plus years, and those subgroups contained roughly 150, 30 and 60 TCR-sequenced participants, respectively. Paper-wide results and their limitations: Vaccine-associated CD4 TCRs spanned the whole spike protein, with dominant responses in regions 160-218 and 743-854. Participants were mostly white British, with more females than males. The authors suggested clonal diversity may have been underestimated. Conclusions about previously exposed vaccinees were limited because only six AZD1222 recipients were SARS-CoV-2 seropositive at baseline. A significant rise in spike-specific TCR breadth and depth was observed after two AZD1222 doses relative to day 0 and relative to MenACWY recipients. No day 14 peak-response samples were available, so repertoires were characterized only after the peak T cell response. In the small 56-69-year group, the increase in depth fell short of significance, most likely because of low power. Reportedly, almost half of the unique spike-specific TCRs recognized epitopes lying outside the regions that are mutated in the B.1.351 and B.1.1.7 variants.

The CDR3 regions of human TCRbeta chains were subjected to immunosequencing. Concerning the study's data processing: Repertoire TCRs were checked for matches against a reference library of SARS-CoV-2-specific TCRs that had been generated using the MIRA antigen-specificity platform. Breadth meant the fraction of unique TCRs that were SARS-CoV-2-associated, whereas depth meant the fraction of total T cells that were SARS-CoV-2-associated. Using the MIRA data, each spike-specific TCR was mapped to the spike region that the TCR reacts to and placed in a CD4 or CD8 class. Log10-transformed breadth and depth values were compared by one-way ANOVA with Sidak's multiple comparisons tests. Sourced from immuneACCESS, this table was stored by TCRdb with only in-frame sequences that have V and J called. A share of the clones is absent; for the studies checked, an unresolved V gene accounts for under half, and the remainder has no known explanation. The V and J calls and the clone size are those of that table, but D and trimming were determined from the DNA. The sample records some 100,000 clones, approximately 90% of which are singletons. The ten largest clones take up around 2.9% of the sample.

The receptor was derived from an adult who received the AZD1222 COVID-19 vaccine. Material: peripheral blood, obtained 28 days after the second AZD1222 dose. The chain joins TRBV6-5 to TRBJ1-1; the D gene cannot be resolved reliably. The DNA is TGTGCCAGCACGTTCTATTCGGAGGGAACTGAAGCTTTCTTT. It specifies CASTFYSEGTEAFF.